Following are 2 T cell receptor beta chains from one sample sequenced in a study of blood T cell repertoires in COVID-19. The assay was immunoSEQ multiplex PCR, and TCRdb's table has in-frame clones only and misses some. The sample consists of 200,000 to 300,000 clones, approximately 86% of them appearing once. The specimen sequenced was PBMCs or T cells enriched from blood (not recorded which). These receptors came from a woman aged 18-29 years who had recovered from COVID-19.

The chain couples TRBV7-9 to TRBJ2-1, with 7 positions matching TRBD2. J lost 4 bases, V lost 4 bases, and 4 bases had no gene match. This CDR3 region has 14 residues. The germline V gene encodes CDR1 SEHNR and CDR2 FQNEAQ (reference sequence). CDR3 nucleotides: TGTGCCAGCAGCTCGTCCGGGGGGTACAATGAGCAGTTCTTC. Translated, it gives CASSSSGGYNEQFF.

The gene calls are TRBV6-5 and TRBJ2-1, with 11 bases fitting TRBD2. The CDR3 sequence is 15 residues long. V gave up 6 bases and J gave up 8 bases; unmatched junction bases: 9. Germline V gene data show CDR1 as MNHEY and CDR2 as SVGAGI. The CDR3 loop reads CASSHTSGSTDEQFF. CDR3 bases: TGTGCCAGCAGCCACACTAGCGGGAGCACCGATGAGCAGTTCTTC.